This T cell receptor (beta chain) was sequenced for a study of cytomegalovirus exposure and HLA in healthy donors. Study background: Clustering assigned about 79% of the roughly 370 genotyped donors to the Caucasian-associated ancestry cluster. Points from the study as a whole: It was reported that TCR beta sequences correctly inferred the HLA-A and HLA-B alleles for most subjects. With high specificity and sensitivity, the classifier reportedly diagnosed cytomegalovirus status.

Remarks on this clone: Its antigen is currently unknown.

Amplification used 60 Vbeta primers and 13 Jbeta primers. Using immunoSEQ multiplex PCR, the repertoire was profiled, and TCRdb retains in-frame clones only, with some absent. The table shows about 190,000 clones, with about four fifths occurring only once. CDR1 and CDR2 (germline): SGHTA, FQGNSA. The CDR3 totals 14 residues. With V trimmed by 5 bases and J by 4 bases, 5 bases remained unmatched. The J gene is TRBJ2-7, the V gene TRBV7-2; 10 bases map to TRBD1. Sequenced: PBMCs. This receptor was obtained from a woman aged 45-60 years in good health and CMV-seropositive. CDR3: CASSPQGQGYEQYF. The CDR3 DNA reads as TGTGCCAGCAGCCCCCAGGGACAGGGGTACGAGCAGTACTTC.